The table lists the clone carrying this T cell receptor beta chain with many counts. These data come from a study of blood T cell repertoires in COVID-19. Study at large: The samples span acute and convalescent COVID-19 from the United States, Italy and Spain. From T cells, B-cell-depleted T cells, or PBMCs came the material, which was cDNA or gDNA.

The data were produced by immunoSEQ multiplex PCR, yet TCRdb's version contains in-frame clones alone and is incomplete. The profile shows about 140,000 clones, 77% of them singletons. In germline, CDR1 is MGHRA, CDR2 YSYEKL. CDR3 length equals 15 residues. Trimming left V 4 bases short and J 1 base short, with 10 bases between. The rearrangement joins TRBV4-1 to TRBJ2-2; possible D gene TRBD2, 6 bases. The TCR comes from a woman aged 45-60 years with active or convalescent COVID-19. Sequencing input: peripheral blood. This CDR3 is CASSLGTQNTGELFF. CDR3 DNA sequence: TGCGCCAGCAGCCTAGGGACTCAGAACACCGGGGAGCTGTTTTTT.